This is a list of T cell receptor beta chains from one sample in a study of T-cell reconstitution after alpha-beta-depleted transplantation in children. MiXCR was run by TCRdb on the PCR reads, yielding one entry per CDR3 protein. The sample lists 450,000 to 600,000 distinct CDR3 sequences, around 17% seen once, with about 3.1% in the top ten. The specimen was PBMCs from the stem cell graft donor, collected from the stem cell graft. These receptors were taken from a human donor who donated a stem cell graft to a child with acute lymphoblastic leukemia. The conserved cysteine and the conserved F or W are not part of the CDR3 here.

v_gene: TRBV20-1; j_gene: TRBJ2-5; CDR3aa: SAVRGGETQY
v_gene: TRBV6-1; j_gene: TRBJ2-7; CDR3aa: ASSAGLAVTYEQY
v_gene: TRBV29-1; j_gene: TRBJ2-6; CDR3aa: SVGEVAAGANVLT
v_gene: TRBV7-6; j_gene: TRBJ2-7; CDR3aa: ASSGLAGGLPYRNSYEQY
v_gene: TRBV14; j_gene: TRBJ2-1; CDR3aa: ASSQDDFGRENNEQF
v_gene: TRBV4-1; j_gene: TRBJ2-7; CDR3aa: ASSHYRGYEQY
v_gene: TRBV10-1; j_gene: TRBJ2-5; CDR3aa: ASNPWTETQETQY
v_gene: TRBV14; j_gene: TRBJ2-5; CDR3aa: ASSQDRNYQETQY
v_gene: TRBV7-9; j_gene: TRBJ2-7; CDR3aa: ASSPRHPFSYEQY
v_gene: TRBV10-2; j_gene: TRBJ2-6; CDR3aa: ASSDPGANVLT
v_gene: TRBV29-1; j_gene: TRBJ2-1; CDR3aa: SVVGGVGRSDEQF
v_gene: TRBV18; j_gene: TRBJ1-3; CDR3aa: ASSPSGGSGNTIY
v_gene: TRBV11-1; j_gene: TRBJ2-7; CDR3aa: ASSFSGHYEQY
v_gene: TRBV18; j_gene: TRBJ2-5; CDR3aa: ASSRTILLADQETQY
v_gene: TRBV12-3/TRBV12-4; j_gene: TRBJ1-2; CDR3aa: ASSPRTGMGGYT
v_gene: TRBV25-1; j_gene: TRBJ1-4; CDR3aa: ASARQGSNEKLF
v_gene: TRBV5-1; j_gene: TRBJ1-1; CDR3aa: ASGPVRGSLMNTEAF
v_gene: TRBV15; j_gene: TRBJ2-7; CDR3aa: ATSRPTGGVEQY
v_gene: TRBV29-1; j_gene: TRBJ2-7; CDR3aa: SAGTGIYEQY
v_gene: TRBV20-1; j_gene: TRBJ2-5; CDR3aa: SARSLWSKEETQY
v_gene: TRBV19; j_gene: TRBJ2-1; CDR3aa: ASSPIIAANEQF
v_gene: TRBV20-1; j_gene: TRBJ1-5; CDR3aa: SARDPLGGNQPQH
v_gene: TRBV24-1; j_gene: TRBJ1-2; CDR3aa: ATSDLPSPVTTTYGYT
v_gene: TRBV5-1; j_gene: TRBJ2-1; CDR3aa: ASSWGGGSSYNEQF
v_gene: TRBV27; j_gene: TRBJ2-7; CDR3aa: ASSYHGSSYEQY
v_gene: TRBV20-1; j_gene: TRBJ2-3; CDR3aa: SARGTSGSHTDTQY
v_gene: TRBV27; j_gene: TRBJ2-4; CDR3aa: ASGTLLDRGDIQY
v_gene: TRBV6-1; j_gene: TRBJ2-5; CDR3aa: ASSPAGVQETQY
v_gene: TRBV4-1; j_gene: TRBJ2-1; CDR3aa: ASSLGLNGYNEQF
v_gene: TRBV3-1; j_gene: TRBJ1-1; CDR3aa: ASSQVPGGNTEAF
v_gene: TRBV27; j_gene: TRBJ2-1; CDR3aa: ASSWNGYNEQF
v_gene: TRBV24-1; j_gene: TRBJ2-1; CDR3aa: ATSDLFSPNEQF
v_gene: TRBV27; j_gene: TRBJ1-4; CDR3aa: ASSLAGDEKLF
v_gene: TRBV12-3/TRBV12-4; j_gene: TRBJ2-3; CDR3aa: ASRITDTQY
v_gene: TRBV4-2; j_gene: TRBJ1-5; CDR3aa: ASSRGERTQPQH
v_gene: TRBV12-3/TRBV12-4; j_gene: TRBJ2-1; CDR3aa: ASRPGGAFEQF
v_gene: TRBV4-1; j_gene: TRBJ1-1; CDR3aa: ASSDRRGISNTEAF
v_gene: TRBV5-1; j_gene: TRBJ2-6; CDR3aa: ASSLGSGSSGANVLT
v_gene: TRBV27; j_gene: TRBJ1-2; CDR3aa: ASSFSANYGYT
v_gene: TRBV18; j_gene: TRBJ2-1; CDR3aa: ASSPPPQNEQF
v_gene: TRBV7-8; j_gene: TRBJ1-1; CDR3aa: ASSSLGALNTEAF
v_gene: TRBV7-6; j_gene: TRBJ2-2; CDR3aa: ASSERITGELF